This TCR beta chain was documented in a study of T cell clonotyping in hematopoietic cell transplantation. Whole-study findings and limits: Broader posttransplant TCR repertoire diversity was predicted by graft donor and pretransplant recipient Inverse Simpson Index values.

Regarding this clone: Its target is unknown.

Some clones are missing from TCRdb's copy, which holds only in-frame ones; the method was immunoSEQ multiplex PCR. The sample shows approximately 44,000 clones, around 84% of them seen only once. This CDR3 has 16 amino acids. Per the germline V gene, CDR1 is SGDLS and CDR2 is YYNGEE. The ends lost 4 bases at V and 1 base at J; junction bases unmatched: 6. The time point denotes: recipient sample about 28 days before transplant, after cytoreduction. The rearrangement joins TRBV9 to TRBJ2-2; the match to TRBD2 covers 8 bases. The material was peripheral blood mononuclear cells, obtained before stem cell transplant. The clonotype originates from a man in his 60s with myelodysplastic syndrome. Some clones in this sample may be carry-over from other donors' samples. Here the CDR3 DNA reads TGTGCCAGCAGCCCCGGGGGGGGTCGGAACACCGGGGAGCTGTTTTTT. This encodes CASSPGGGRNTGELFF.